This TCR beta chain was recorded in a study of blood T cells in healthy people across ages. There are 19 residues in the CDR3. Germline V gene lookup returns CDR1 PRHDT and CDR2 FYEKMQ (reference sequence). Trimming removed 1 base from V and 2 bases from J; junction bases left unmatched: 14. Alongside a J-beta primer mix, a sample-barcoded 5' primer served in a second PCR lasting roughly 6 to 12 cycles. A single record per CDR3 protein comes from TCRdb applying MiXCR to the 5' RACE reads. Found here are 550,000 to 750,000 distinct CDR3 sequences, approximately 21% of them singletons; the top ten hold under 4%. This clonotype was found many times.

This chain connects TRBV13 to TRBJ2-3; TRBD2 matches 8 bases. Sequenced input: blood. The sequence came from a man in his 70s in good health. The CDR3 here is CASSLVIRQASGFTDTQYF. CDR3 DNA: TGTGCCAGCAGCTTAGTTATACGTCAGGCTAGCGGGTTCACAGATACGCAGTATTTT.